These 29 T cell receptor beta chains were sequenced from one sample in a study of blood T cell repertoires in COVID-19. Repertoires were generated with immunoSEQ multiplex PCR, while TCRdb's copy carries only in-frame clones and drops some. The data contain 200,000 or so clones, roughly 80% of them singletons. Input material: peripheral blood. These receptors were collected from a woman between 25 and 40 years old with acute or convalescent COVID-19.

The chain is built from TRBV28 and TRBJ2-7; 7 positions match TRBD1. V dropped 6 bases and J dropped 2; count of bases not matched to a gene: 10. The CDR3 is 15 amino acids. Germline V lookup: CDR1 MDHEN, CDR2 SYDVKM. The DNA for the CDR3 is TGTGCCAGCAGCCGACCCGGGACAGTAGCCTACGAGCAGTACTTC. It translates to CASSRPGTVAYEQYF.

As regards this clone: At the DNA level, this CDR3 is encoded by other sequences in the same sample as well. This rearrangement joins TRBV13 to TRBJ1-1; perhaps TRBD1 as D (5 bases). This CDR3 region has 14 residues. The germline V gene has CDR1 PRHDT and CDR2 FYEKMQ (reference sequence). V was shortened by 2 bases and J by 0 bases, with 7 bases between the two germline ends. CDR3 loop: CASSLRGMNTEAFF. Here the CDR3 DNA reads TGTGCCAGCAGCTTAAGGGGTATGAACACTGAAGCTTTCTTT.

This chain links TRBV6-6 with TRBJ1-1; no definite D call. V lost 6 bases, J lost 6 bases, and 8 bases lay in between. The CDR3 has 11 amino acids. In germline, CDR1 is MNHNY, CDR2 SVGAGI (reference sequence). The CDR3 loop is CASRTQAEAFF. CDR3 in DNA: TGTGCCAGCAGAACTCAGGCTGAAGCTTTCTTT.

The chain recombines TRBV29-1 with TRBJ1-2; weak D call: TRBD1 (5 bases). V lost 4 bases to trimming and J lost 4 bases, with 13 bases between them. Germline assignment: CDR1 SQVTM and CDR2 ANQGSEA. The CDR3 has 13 amino acids. CDR3 loop: CSVVKQAGYGYTF. The CDR3 region has the DNA TGCAGCGTTGTGAAACAGGCAGGCTATGGCTACACCTTC.

This clone came up a few times. The J gene is TRBJ2-7, the V gene TRBV5-4, with TRBD2 identical over 9 bases. The CDR3 covers 15 residues. Per germline, CDR1 SGHNT and CDR2 YYREEE (reference sequence). V lost 1 base, J lost 2 bases, and 4 bases stayed unmatched. The CDR3 nucleotides read TGTGCCAGCAGCTTGTTCGGCGGGGGGGCCTACGAGCAGTACTTC. This encodes CASSLFGGGAYEQYF.

V usage is TRBV11-2 and J usage is TRBJ2-1, with no clear D. The CDR3 extends over 14 amino acids. Trimming left V 5 bases short and J 0 bases short, with 8 bases between. Germline CDR1 and CDR2: SGHAT and FQNNGV. The CDR3 sequence is CASSPTYSYNEQFF. CDR3 DNA: TGTGCCAGCAGCCCGACTTACTCCTACAATGAGCAGTTCTTC.

The chain has TRBV4-2 and TRBJ2-3; 10 positions match TRBD1. With V trimmed by 1 base and J by 4 bases, 5 bases remained unmatched. The germline V gene encodes CDR1 LGHNA and CDR2 YNFKEQ. This CDR3 spans 16 amino acids. The CDR3 region is CASSQAGDRGADTQYF. In nucleotides, the CDR3 is TGTGCCAGCAGCCAAGCGGGGGACAGGGGTGCAGATACGCAGTATTTT.

The chain combines TRBV7-2 with TRBJ2-5, with 9 bases matching TRBD2. CDR3 length equals 15 residues. Germline CDR1 is SGHTA and CDR2 is FQGNSA. Trimming cost V 3 bases and J 2 bases; bases outside gene matches: 4. The CDR3 here is CASSFTAGGQETQYF. For the CDR3, the DNA is TGTGCCAGCAGCTTTACGGCGGGAGGGCAAGAGACCCAGTACTTC.

The chain joins TRBV28 to TRBJ2-7; no reliable D call. Looked up from germline, CDR1 is MDHEN and CDR2 is SYDVKM. V was cut by 1 base and J by 0 bases, with 10 bases left in between. This CDR3 is 15 amino acids long. The CDR3 reads CASSLYVVSSYEQYF. The CDR3, as DNA: TGTGCCAGCAGTTTATATGTCGTATCCTCCTACGAGCAGTACTTC.

The chain is built from TRBV7-2 and TRBJ1-5; D call uncertain. Germline V gene lookup returns CDR1 SGHTA and CDR2 FQGNSA. The CDR3 is made up of 16 amino acids. Trimming pared 1 base from V and 7 bases from J, leaving 17 bases between. The CDR3 bases are TGTGCCAGCAGCTTAGACCCCCAGGCGTTAAGGCAGCCCCAGCATTTT. Translating it yields CASSLDPQALRQPQHF.

The chain carries TRBV28 and TRBJ1-1, with TRBD1 as a possible D gene (6 bases). This CDR3 region has 18 residues. The germline V and J ends were trimmed by 7 bases and 1 base, with 25 bases remaining between them. Germline V CDR1 and CDR2: MDHEN, SYDVKM. Written as DNA, the CDR3 is TGTGCCAGCATCACTTATGTAGGCACAGGGACAACGAACACTGAAGCTTTCTTT. It specifies CASITYVGTGTTNTEAFF.

This chain connects TRBV19 to TRBJ1-2, with unresolved D. The CDR3 extends over 15 amino acids. Germline CDR1 LNHDA, CDR2 SQIVND (reference sequence). Trimming stripped 6 bases from V and 4 bases from J, with 18 bases between. The CDR3, as DNA: TGTGCCAGTAGGGGTCTCTGGAGGCAGGCCTATGGCTACACCTTC. It yields the protein CASRGLWRQAYGYTF.

The rearrangement joins TRBV28 to TRBJ1-2; 8 positions match TRBD1. Germline values: CDR1 MDHEN, CDR2 SYDVKM. CDR3 length: 16 residues. Trimming took 2 bases from V and 5 from J; bases not matched to a gene: 10. CDR3 residues: CASSLRHGQGQYGYTF. The CDR3 DNA reads TGTGCCAGCAGTTTACGACACGGACAGGGTCAGTATGGCTACACCTTC.

The chain employs TRBV5-1 and TRBJ2-3; TRBD2 matches 15 bases. Unmatched junction bases numbered 6, after V lost 0 bases and J lost 1 base. The CDR3 contains 19 residues. The germline V gene has CDR1 SGHRS and CDR2 YFSETQ. The CDR3 DNA reads as TGCGCCAGCAGCTTGGGGACTAGCGGGAGGGCCGTCGGCACAGATACGCAGTATTTT. Encoded protein: CASSLGTSGRAVGTDTQYF.

This chain joins TRBV27 and TRBJ2-7, with 8 bases matching TRBD2. The ends lost 5 bases at V and 0 bases at J; junction bases unmatched: 15. The germline V gene encodes CDR1 MNHEY and CDR2 SMNVEV (reference sequence). This CDR3 comprises 18 residues. CDR3 nucleotides: TGTGCCAGCAGTCCCCCCTATGAGGTAGCGGGGCCCTCCTACGAGCAGTACTTC. Amino acids: CASSPPYEVAGPSYEQYF.

The V gene is TRBV30, the J gene TRBJ2-3; 9 bases align to TRBD1. The CDR3 runs 16 residues. The germline CDR1 and CDR2 sequences are GTSNPN and SVGIG (reference sequence). V shed 1 base, J shed 3 bases, and the junction held 8 bases outside the gene matches. The DNA for the CDR3 is TGTGCCTGGAGTGGAAGAAACAGGGGGCGGACAGATACGCAGTATTTT. This codes for CAWSGRNRGRTDTQYF.

This clone has only one observation. Germline and junction disagree at one end, which may indicate a read error. As DNA, the CDR3 is TGTGCCAGCAGCATGCTAATGGGACAGGAGACATTTCGATTT. Protein product: CASSMLMGQETFRF. V usage is TRBV5-6 and J usage is TRBJ1-4; 8 bases are shared with TRBD1. The CDR3 is 14 amino acids. The germline CDR1 and CDR2 sequences are SGHDT and YYEEEE.

This clone was seen only once. V is TRBV5-1 and J is TRBJ2-7, with D maybe TRBD1 (5 bases). The V and J ends lost 1 base and 4 bases respectively, with 6 bases between them. Germline lookup yields CDR1 SGHRS and CDR2 YFSETQ. This CDR3 comprises 12 residues. CDR3 region: CASSLSGYEQYF. In nucleotides, the CDR3 is TGCGCCAGCAGCTTGTCAGGGTACGAGCAGTACTTC.

This clone has only a few counts. The V and J genes are TRBV19 and TRBJ2-5, with TRBD2 matching over 9 bases. Trimming cost V 4 bases and J 4 bases; bases outside gene matches: 7. Germline CDR1 reads LNHDA; CDR2 reads SQIVND (reference sequence). The CDR3 sequence is 15 residues long. CDR3: CASSTGLAMSETQYF. CDR3 bases: TGTGCCAGTAGTACTGGACTAGCGATGTCAGAGACCCAGTACTTC.

The V and J genes are TRBV28 and TRBJ1-1; 7 bases are shared with TRBD1. The junction had 7 bases not matched to a gene; V was cut back by 6 bases and J by 0 bases. Germline values: CDR1 MDHEN, CDR2 SYDVKM. The CDR3 extends over 15 amino acids. CDR3 in amino acids: CASSLMTGLNTEAFF. The CDR3, as DNA: TGTGCCAGCAGCCTAATGACAGGGTTGAACACTGAAGCTTTCTTT.

The rearrangement joins TRBV7-2 to TRBJ1-5, with 7 bases identical to TRBD1. The ends lost 1 base at V and 3 bases at J; junction bases unmatched: 6. Looked up from germline, CDR1 is SGHTA and CDR2 is FQGNSA. The CDR3 is 16 residues long. The CDR3 sequence is CASSLEGTVDNQPQHF. CDR3 DNA: TGTGCCAGCAGCTTAGAAGGGACAGTCGACAATCAGCCCCAGCATTTT.

The chain combines TRBV28 with TRBJ2-5, with D possibly being TRBD1 (6 bases). Trimming removed 6 bases from V and 5 bases from J, with 22 bases in between. Germline V gene data show CDR1 as MDHEN and CDR2 as SYDVKM. The CDR3 extends over 16 amino acids. The CDR3, as DNA: TGTGCCAGCAGGCTAGAGAAAAGCTGGGGGCTCGAGACCCAGTACTTC. Protein: CASRLEKSWGLETQYF.

The chain joins TRBV29-1 to TRBJ2-5, with D perhaps matching TRBD2 (7 bases). Trimming removed 4 bases from V and 4 bases from J, with 10 bases in between. Germline-derived CDR1 and CDR2 are SQVTM and ANQGSEA. The CDR3 sequence is 12 residues long. The CDR3 region is CSVGGGTETQYF. For the CDR3, the DNA is TGCAGCGTTGGCGGGGGCACAGAGACCCAGTACTTC.

The chain employs TRBV7-6 and TRBJ1-1; D not resolved. The CDR3 is made up of 13 amino acids. Trimming removed 5 bases from V and 2 bases from J, with 9 bases in between. In germline, CDR1 is SGHVS, CDR2 FNYEAQ. The CDR3 spells CASSEGHNTEAFF. CDR3 sequence (DNA): TGTGCCAGCAGCGAGGGCCACAACACTGAAGCTTTCTTT.

The V and J genes are TRBV6-6 and TRBJ2-2; TRBD1 aligns across 11 bases. The germline V gene has CDR1 MNHNY and CDR2 SVGAGI (reference sequence). The CDR3 totals 15 residues. V lost 6 bases to trimming and J lost 6 bases; unmatched junction nucleotides: 6. CDR3 bases: TGTGCCAGCAGAACCGGGACAGGGGGTTCCGGGGAGCTGTTTTTT. Protein product: CASRTGTGGSGELFF.

This clone was counted a single time. The genes are TRBV7-8 and TRBJ2-7; D may be TRBD2 (6 bases). Germline CDR1 is SGHVS and CDR2 is FQNEAQ. The CDR3 is 14 amino acids. With 5 bases removed from V and 7 bases from J, the gap between germline ends came to 18 bases. The CDR3 reads CASSTAGTASEQYF. The CDR3, as DNA: TGTGCCAGCAGCACCGCCGGGACTGCCTCGGAGCAGTACTTC.

The chain uses TRBV18 and TRBJ1-6; possibly TRBD1 for D (6 bases). The CDR3 has 13 amino acids. V shed 6 bases and J shed 10 bases, with 13 bases lying between them. CDR1 and CDR2 (germline): KGHSH, LQKENI. DNA for the CDR3: TGTGCCAGCTCGCTAAACAGGGAATCACCCCTCCACTTT. Its translation: CASSLNRESPLHF.

Details on this clone: At one end the junction does not follow the germline gene, possibly because of a read error. The chain employs TRBV7-7 and TRBJ2-1; 7 nucleotides line up with TRBD1. The CDR3 length is 17 residues. Germline loops: CDR1 SSHAT, CDR2 FNYEAQ (reference sequence). Here the CDR3 reads CASSSNPGQSSYNEQFF. CDR3 DNA: TGTGCTAGCAGTTCTAACCCGGGACAGTCCTCCTACAATGAGCAGTTCTTC.

Notes on this clone: Other DNA sequences in this specimen translate into the identical CDR3. The V gene is TRBV28, the J gene TRBJ1-2; D might be TRBD1 (6 bases). Germline V gives CDR1 MDHEN, CDR2 SYDVKM. V was shortened by 3 bases and J by 4 bases, with 12 bases between the two germline ends. The CDR3 is 14 amino acids. CDR3 DNA sequence: TGTGCCAGCAGTTTCGGGGGGCGCCGCTATGGCTACACCTTC. It codes for CASSFGGRRYGYTF.